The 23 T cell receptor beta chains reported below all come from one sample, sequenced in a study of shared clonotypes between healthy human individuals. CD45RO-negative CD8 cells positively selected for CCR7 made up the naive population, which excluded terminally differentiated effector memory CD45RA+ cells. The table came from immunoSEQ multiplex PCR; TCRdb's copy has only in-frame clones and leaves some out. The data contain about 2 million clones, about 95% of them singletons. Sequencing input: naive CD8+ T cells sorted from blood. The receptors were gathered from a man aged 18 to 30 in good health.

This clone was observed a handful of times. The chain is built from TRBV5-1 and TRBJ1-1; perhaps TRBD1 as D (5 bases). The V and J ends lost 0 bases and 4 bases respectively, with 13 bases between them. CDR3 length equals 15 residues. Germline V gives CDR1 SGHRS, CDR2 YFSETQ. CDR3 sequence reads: CASSLDLGGSTEAFF. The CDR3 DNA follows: TGCGCCAGCAGCTTGGACCTTGGGGGATCCACTGAAGCTTTCTTT.

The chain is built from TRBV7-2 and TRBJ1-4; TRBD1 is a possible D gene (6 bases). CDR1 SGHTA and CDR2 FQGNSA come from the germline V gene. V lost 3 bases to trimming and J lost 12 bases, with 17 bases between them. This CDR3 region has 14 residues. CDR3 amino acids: CASSFREGVSELFF. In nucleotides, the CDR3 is TGTGCCAGCAGCTTCCGGGAGGGGGTTTCGGAACTGTTTTTT.

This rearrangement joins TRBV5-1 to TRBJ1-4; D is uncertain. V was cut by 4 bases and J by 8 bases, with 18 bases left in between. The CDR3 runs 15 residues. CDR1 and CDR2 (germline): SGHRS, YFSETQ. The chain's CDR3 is CASSQAGELSEKLFF. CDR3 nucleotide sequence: TGCGCCAGCAGCCAAGCCGGGGAGTTGAGCGAAAAACTGTTTTTT.

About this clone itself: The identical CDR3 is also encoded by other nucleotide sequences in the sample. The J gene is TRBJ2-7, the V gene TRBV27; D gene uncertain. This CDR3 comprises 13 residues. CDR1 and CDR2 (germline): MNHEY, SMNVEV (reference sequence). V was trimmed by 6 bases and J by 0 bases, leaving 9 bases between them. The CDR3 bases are TGTGCCAGCAGCCATGGGTTCTCCTACGAGCAGTACTTC. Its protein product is CASSHGFSYEQYF.

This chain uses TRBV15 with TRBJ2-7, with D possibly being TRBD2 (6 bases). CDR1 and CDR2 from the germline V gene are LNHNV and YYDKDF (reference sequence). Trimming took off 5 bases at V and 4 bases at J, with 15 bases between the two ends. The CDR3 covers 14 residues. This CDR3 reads CATSDGTRSYEQYF. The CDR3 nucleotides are TGTGCCACCAGCGACGGGACTCGGAGTTACGAGCAGTACTTC.

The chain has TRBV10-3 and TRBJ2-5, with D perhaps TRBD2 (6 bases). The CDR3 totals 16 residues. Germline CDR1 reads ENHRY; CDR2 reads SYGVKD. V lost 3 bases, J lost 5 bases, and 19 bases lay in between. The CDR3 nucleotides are TGTGCCATCAGTGAAAGGAGGGCTAGTCTGGACGAGACCCAGTACTTC. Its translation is CAISERRASLDETQYF.

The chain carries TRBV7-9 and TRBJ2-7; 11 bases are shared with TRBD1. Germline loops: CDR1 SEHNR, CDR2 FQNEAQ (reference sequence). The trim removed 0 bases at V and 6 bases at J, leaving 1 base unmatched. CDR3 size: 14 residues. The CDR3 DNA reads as TGTGCCAGCAGCTTAGCGGGGACAGGGGGCGAGCAGTACTTC. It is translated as CASSLAGTGGEQYF.

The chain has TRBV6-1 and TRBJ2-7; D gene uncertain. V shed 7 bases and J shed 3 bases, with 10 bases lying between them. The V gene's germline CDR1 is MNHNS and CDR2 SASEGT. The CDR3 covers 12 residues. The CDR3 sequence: CASKLPLYEQYF. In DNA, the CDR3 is TGTGCCAGCAAGCTCCCCCTCTACGAGCAGTACTTC.

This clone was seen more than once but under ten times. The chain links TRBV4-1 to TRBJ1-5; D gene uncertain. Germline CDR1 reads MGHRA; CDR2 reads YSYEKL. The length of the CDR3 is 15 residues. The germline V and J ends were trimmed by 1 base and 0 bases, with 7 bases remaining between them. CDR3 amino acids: CASSQGHPSNQPQHF. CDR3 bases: TGCGCCAGCAGCCAAGGACACCCTAGCAATCAGCCCCAGCATTTT.

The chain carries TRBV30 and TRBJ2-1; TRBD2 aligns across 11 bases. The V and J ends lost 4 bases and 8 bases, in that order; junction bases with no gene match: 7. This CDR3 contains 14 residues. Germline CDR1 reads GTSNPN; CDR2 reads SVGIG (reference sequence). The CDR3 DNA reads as TGTGCCTGGACGTATAGCGGGGGGGCTGATGAGCAGTTCTTC. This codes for CAWTYSGGADEQFF. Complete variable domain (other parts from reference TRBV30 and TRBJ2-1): SQTIHQWPATLVQPVGSPLSLECTVEGTSNPNLYWYRQAAGRGLQLLFYSVGIGQISSEVPQNLSASRPQDRQFILSSKKLLLSDSGFYLCAWTYSGGADEQFFGPGTRLTVL.

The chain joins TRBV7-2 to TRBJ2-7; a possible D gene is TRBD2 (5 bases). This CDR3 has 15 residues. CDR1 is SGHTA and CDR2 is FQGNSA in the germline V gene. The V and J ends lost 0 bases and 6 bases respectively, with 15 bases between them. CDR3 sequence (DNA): TGTGCCAGCAGCTTAGCGTTTACGGGGATGGTCGAGCAGTACTTC. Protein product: CASSLAFTGMVEQYF.

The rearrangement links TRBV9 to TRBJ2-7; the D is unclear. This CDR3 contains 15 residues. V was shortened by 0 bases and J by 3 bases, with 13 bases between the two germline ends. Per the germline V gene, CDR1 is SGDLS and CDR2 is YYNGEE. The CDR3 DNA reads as TGTGCCAGCAGCGTAGGAGGTGCAGCAGTCTACGAGCAGTACTTC. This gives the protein CASSVGGAAVYEQYF.

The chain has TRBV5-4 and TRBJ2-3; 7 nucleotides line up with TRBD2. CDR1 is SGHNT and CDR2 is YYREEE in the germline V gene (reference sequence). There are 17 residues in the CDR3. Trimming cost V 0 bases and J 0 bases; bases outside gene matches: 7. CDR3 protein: CASSLAGSGASTDTQYF. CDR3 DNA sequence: TGTGCCAGCAGCTTGGCCGGGAGCGGGGCAAGCACAGATACGCAGTATTTT.

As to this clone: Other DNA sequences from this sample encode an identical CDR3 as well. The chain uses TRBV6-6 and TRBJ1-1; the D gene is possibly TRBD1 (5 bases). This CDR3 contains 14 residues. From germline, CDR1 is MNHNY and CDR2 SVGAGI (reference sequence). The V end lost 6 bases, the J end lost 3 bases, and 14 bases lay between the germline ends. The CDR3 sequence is CASSPGGEDTEAFF. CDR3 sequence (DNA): TGTGCCAGCAGCCCGGGGGGGGAGGACACTGAAGCTTTCTTT.

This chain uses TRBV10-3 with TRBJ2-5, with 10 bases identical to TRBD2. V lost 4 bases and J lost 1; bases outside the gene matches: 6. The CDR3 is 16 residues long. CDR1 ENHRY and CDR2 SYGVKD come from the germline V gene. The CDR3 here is CAISAIRTSGQETQYF. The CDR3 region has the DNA TGTGCCATCAGTGCTATCCGGACTAGCGGCCAAGAGACCCAGTACTTC.

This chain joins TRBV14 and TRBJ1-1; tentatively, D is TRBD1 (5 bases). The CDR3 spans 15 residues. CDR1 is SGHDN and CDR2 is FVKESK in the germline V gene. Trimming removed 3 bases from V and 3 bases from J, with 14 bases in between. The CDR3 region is CASSHEGRGDTEAFF. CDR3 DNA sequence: TGTGCCAGCAGCCATGAAGGGCGGGGGGACACTGAAGCTTTCTTT.

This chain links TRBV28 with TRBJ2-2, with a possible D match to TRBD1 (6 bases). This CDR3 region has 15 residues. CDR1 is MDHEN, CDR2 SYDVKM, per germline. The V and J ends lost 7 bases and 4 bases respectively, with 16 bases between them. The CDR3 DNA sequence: TGTGCCAGCAACTCTTTCCCGGACAGCACCGGGGAGCTGTTTTTT. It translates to CASNSFPDSTGELFF. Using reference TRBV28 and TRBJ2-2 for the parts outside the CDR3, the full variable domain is DVKVTQSSRYLVKRTGEKVFLECVQDMDHENMFWYRQDPGLGLRLIYFSYDVKMKEKGDIPEGYSVSREKKERFSLILESASTNQTSMYLCASNSFPDSTGELFFGEGSRLTVL.

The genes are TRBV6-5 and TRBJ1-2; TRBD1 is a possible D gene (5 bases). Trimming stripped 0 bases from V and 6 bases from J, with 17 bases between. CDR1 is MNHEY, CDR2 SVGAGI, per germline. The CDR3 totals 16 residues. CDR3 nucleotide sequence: TGTGCCAGCAGTTACTCGACTGGACTTGGGGGGGATGGCTACACCTTC. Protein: CASSYSTGLGGDGYTF.

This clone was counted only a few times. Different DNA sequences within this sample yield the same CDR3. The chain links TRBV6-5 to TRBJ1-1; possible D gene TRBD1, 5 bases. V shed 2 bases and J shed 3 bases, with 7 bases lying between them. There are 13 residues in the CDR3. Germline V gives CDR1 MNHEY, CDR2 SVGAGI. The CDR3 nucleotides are TGTGCCAGCAGTTACACCAGGGACACTGAAGCTTTCTTT. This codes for CASSYTRDTEAFF.

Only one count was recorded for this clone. DNA of the CDR3: TGTGCCAGTACACAGGGGTCAGGGACTGAAGCTTTCTTT. Residues: CASTQGSGTEAFF. The chain recombines TRBV9 with TRBJ1-1; the match to TRBD1 covers 7 bases. From germline, CDR1 is SGDLS and CDR2 YYNGEE. V lost 8 bases, J lost 5 bases, and 9 bases stayed unmatched. The CDR3 has 13 amino acids.

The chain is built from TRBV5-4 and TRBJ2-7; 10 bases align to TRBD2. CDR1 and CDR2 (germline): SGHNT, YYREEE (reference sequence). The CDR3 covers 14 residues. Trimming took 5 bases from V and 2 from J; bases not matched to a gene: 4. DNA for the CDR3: TGTGCCAGCAGACCGGGACTAGCGACCTACGAGCAGTACTTC. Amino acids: CASRPGLATYEQYF.

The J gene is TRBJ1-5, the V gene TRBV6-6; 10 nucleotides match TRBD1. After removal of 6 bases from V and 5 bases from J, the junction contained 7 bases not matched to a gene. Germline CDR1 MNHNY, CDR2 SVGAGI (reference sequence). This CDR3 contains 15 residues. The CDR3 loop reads CASSPGQGFHQPQHF. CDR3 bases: TGTGCCAGCAGCCCGGGACAGGGGTTTCATCAGCCCCAGCATTTT.

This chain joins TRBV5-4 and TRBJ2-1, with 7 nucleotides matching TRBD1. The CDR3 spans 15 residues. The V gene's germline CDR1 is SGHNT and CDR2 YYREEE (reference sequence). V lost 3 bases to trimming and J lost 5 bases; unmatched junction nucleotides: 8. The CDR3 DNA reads TGTGCCAGCAGCTATCACAGGGGCGGCGACAATGAGCAGTTCTTC. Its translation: CASSYHRGGDNEQFF. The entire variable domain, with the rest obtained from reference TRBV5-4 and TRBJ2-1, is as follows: ETGVTQSPTHLIKTRGQQVTLRCSSQSGHNTVSWYQQALGQGPQFIFQYYREEENGRGNFPPRFSGLQFPNYSSELNVNALELDDSALYLCASSYHRGGDNEQFFGPGTRLTVL.